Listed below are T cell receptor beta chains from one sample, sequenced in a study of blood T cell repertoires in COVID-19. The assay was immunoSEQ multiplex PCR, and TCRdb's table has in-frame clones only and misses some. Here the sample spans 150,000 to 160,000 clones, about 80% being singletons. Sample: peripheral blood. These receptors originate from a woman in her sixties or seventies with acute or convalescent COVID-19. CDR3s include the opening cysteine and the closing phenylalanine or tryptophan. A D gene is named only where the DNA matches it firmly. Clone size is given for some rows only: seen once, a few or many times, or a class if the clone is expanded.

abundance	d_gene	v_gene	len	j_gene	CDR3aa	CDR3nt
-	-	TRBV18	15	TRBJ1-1	CASSSPAGRGTEAFF	TGTGCCAGCTCATCACCAGCAGGGAGGGGGACTGAAGCTTTCTTT
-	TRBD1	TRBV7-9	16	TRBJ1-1	CASSRYPDRVNTEAFF	TGTGCCAGCAGCCGCTACCCGGACAGGGTGAACACTGAAGCTTTCTTT
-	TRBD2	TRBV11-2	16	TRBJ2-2	CASSLPSGGATGELFF	TGTGCCAGCAGCCTGCCTAGCGGGGGGGCTACCGGGGAGCTGTTTTTT
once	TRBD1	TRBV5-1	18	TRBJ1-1	CASSRRTGGFGMNTEAFF	TGCGCCAGCAGCAGGCGGACAGGGGGCTTTGGGATGAACACTGAAGCTTTCTTT
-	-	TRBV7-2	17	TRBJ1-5	CASSLVFGLTSNQPQHF	TGTGCCAGCAGCTTAGTATTTGGCCTCACAAGCAATCAGCCCCAGCATTTT
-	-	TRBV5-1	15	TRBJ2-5	CASSLDGTTGVAQYF	TGCGCCAGCAGCTTGGATGGGACAACCGGAGTGGCCCAGTACTTC
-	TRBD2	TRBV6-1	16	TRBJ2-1	CASSEASGGTYNEQFF	TGTGCCAGCAGTGAGGCTAGCGGGGGCACCTACAATGAGCAGTTCTTC
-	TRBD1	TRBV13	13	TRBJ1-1	CASSWTGNTEAFF	TGTGCCAGCAGCTGGACAGGGAACACTGAAGCTTTCTTT
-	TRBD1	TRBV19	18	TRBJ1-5	CASSRTTGGVPSNQPQHF	TGTGCCAGTAGTAGAACGACAGGGGGTGTTCCAAGCAATCAGCCCCAGCATTTT
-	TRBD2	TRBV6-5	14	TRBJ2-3	CASTWGGGMDTQYF	TGTGCCAGCACTTGGGGCGGGGGGATGGATACGCAGTATTTT
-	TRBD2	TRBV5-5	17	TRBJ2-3	CASSLAPLAGGGDTQYF	TGTGCCAGCAGCTTGGCCCCCCTAGCGGGGGGTGGAGATACGCAGTATTTT
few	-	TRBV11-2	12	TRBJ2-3	CASRGLADTQYF	TGTGCCAGCAGGGGACTTGCAGATACGCAGTATTTT
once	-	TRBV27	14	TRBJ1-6	CASSLGYGDSPLHF	TGTGCCAGCAGTCTCGGATACGGGGATTCACCCCTCCACTTT
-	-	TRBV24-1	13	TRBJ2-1	CATSDGARGMQFF	TGTGCCACCAGTGATGGTGCCAGGGGTATGCAGTTCTTC
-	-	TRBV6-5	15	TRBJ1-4	CASSYMPGVKGKLFF	TGTGCCAGCAGTTATATGCCAGGGGTGAAGGGGAAACTGTTTTTT
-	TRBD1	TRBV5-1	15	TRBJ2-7	CASSLGTGGTYEQYF	TGCGCCAGCAGCTTGGGGACAGGGGGTACCTACGAGCAGTACTTC
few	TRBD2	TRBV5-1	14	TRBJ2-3	CASSFGLATDTQYF	TGCGCCAGCAGCTTCGGACTAGCCACAGATACGCAGTATTTT
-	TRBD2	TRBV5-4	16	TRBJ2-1	CASSLGAGGRRNEQFF	TGTGCCAGCAGCTTGGGGGCGGGGGGGCGTAGGAATGAGCAGTTCTTC
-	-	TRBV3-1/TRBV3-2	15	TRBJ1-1	CASSLGTYEGTEAFF	TGTGCCAGCAGCCTTGGGACTTACGAGGGCACTGAAGCTTTCTTT
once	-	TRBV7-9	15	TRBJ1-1	CASSLQVVMNTEAFF	TGTGCCAGCAGCTTACAGGTGGTCATGAACACTGAAGCTTTCTTT
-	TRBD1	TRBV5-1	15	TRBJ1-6	CASSVTGVVGSPLHF	TGCGCCAGCAGCGTGACAGGGGTTGTAGGGTCACCCCTCCACTTT
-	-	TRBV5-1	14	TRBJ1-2	CASKAGGTAYGYTF	TGCGCCAGCAAAGCGGGGGGGACGGCTTATGGCTACACCTTC
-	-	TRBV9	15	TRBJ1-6	CASSGGLTNNSPLHF	TGTGCCAGCAGCGGAGGACTGACAAATAATTCACCCCTCCACTTT
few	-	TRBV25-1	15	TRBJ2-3	CASAGPGRVTDTQYF	TGTGCCAGCGCGGGGCCAGGGAGAGTCACAGATACGCAGTATTTT
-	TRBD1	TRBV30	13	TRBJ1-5	CASSGQGLQPQHF	TGTGCCTCCTCGGGACAGGGGTTACAGCCCCAGCATTTT
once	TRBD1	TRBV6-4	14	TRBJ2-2	CASSGQENTGELFF	TGTGCCAGCTCCGGACAGGAGAACACCGGGGAGCTGTTTTTT
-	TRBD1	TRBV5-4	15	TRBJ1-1	CASSLRGRASTEAFF	TGTGCCAGCAGCTTGAGGGGGCGAGCATCCACTGAAGCTTTCTTT
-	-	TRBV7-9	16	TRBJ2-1	CASSLVQTGPGGEQFF	TGTGCCAGCAGCTTAGTACAAACAGGGCCAGGAGGTGAGCAGTTCTTC
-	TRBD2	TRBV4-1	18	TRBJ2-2	CASSQQTIGRGDTGELFF	TGCGCCAGCAGCCAACAAACTATAGGGAGGGGTGACACCGGGGAGCTGTTTTTT
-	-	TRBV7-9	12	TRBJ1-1	CASNTGRTEAFF	TGTGCCAGCAACACAGGGAGAACTGAAGCTTTCTTT
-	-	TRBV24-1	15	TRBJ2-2	CATSGLLGYTGELFF	TGTGCCACCAGTGGACTGCTCGGGTACACCGGGGAGCTGTTTTTT
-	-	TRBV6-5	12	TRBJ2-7	CASTQRSYEQYF	TGTGCCAGCACCCAGCGCTCCTACGAGCAGTACTTC
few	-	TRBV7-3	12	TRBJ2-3	CASSSNGYTQYF	TGTGCCAGCAGCTCCAACGGGTATACGCAGTATTTT